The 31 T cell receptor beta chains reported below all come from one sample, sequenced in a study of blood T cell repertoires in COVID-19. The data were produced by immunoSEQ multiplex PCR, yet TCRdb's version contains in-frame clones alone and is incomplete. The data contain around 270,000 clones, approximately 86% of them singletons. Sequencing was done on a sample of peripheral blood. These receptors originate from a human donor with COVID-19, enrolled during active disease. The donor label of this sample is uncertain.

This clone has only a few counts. The CDR3 DNA sequence: TGTGCCAGCAGCCCTGACTTTCAGAGCTCCTACGAGCAGTACTTC. It codes for CASSPDFQSSYEQYF. The V gene is TRBV7-2, the J gene TRBJ2-7; no reliable D call. With 5 bases removed from V and 0 bases from J, the gap between germline ends came to 14 bases. The CDR3 contains 15 residues. Germline CDR1 SGHTA, CDR2 FQGNSA.

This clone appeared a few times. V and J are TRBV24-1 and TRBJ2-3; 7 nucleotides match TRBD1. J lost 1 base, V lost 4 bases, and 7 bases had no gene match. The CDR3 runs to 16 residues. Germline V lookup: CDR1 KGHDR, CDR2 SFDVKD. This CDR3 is CATSETTGAGTDTQYF. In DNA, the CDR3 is TGTGCCACCAGTGAAACTACAGGGGCTGGCACAGATACGCAGTATTTT.

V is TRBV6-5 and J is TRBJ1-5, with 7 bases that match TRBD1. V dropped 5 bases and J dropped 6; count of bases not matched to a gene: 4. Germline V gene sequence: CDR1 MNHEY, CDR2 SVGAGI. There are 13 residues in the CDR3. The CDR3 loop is CASSNRGGQPQHF. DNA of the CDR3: TGTGCCAGCAGTAACAGGGGTGGTCAGCCCCAGCATTTT.

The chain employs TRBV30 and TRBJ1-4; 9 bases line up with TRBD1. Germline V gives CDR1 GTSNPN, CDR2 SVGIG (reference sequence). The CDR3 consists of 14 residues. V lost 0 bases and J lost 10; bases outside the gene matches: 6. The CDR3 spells CAWSVQGADGKLFF. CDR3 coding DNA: TGTGCCTGGAGTGTACAGGGGGCCGACGGAAAACTGTTTTTT.

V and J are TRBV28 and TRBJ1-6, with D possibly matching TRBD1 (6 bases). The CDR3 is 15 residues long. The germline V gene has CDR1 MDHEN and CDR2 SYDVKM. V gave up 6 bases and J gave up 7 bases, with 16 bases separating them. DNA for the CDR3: TGTGCCAGCAGCCCTAGGGGGGGGCCCAATTCACCCCTCCACTTT. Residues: CASSPRGGPNSPLHF.

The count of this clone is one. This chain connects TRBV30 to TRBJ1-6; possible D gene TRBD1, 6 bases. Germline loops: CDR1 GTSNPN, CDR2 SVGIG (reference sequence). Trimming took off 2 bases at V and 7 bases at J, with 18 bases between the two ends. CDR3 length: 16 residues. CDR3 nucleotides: TGTGCCTGGAGTCAGGGATTGGACAGTTTCAATTCACCCCTCCACTTT. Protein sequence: CAWSQGLDSFNSPLHF.

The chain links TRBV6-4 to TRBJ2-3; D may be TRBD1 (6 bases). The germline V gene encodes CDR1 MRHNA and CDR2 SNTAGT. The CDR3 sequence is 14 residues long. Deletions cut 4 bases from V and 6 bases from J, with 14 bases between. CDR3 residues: CASSAFGGPDTQYF. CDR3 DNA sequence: TGTGCCAGCAGTGCCTTTGGGGGCCCGGATACGCAGTATTTT.

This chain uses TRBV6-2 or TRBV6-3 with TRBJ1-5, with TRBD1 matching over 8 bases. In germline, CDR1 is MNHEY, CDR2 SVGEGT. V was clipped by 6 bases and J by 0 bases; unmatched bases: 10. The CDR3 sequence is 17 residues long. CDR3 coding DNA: TGTGCCAGCAGCCGCGCGACAGGGGAATATAGCAATCAGCCCCAGCATTTT. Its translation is CASSRATGEYSNQPQHF.

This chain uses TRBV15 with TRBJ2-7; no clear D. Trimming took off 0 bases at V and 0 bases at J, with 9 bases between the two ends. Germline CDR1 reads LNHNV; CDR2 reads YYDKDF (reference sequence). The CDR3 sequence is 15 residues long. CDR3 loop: CATSRDLYSSYEQYF. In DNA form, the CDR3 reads TGTGCCACCAGCAGAGATCTGTATAGCTCCTACGAGCAGTACTTC.

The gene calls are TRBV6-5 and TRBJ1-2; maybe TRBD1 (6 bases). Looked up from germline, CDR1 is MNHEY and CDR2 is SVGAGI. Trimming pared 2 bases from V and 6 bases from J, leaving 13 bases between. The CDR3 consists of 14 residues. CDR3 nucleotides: TGTGCCAGCAGTTACCGCCTCAGGGGCCATGGCTACACCTTC. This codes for CASSYRLRGHGYTF.

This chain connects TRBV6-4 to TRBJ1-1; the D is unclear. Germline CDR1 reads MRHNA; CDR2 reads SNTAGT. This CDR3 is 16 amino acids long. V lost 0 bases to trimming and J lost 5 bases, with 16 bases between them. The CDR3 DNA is TGTGCCAGCAGTGACTCAATTTCGGGTAGTAGGACTGAAGCTTTCTTT. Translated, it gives CASSDSISGSRTEAFF.

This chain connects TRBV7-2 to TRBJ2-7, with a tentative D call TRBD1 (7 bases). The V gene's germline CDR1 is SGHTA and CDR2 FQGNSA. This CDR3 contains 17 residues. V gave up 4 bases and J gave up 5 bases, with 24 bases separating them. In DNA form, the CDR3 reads TGTGCCAGCAGCTCAGGGGGGAACAGGGTACTAAGGAACGAGCAGTACTTC. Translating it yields CASSSGGNRVLRNEQYF.

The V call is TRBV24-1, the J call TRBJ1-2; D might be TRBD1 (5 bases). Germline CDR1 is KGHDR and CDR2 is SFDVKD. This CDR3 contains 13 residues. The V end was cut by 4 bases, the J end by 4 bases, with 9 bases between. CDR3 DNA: TGTGCCACCAGTGAGGCAGGGCTCTATGGCTACACCTTC. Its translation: CATSEAGLYGYTF.

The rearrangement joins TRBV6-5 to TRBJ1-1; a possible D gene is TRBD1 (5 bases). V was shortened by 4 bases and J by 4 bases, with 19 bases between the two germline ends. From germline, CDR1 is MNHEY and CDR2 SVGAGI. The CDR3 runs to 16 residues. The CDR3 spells CASSLDNRPLSTEAFF. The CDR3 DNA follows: TGTGCCAGCAGTTTGGACAACCGCCCCCTGAGCACTGAAGCTTTCTTT.

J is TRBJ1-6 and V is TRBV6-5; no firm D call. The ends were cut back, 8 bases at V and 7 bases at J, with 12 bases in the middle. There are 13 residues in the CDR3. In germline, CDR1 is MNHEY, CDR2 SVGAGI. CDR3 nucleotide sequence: TGTGCCAGCCTAAGGACTGAGAATTCACCCCTCCACTTT. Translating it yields CASLRTENSPLHF.

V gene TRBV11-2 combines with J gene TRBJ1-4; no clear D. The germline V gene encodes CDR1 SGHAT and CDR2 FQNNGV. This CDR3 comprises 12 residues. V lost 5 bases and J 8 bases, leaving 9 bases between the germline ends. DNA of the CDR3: TGTGCCAGCAGCCCCTCTGGCGAAAAACTGTTTTTT. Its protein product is CASSPSGEKLFF. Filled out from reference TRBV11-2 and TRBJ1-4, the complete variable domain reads EAGVAQSPRYKIIEKRQSVAFWCNPISGHATLYWYQQILGQGPKLLIQFQNNGVVDDSQLPKDRFSAERLKGVDSTLKIQPAKLEDSAVYLCASSPSGEKLFFGSGTQLSVL.

DNA of the CDR3: TGTGCCAGCAGCCGCGGGACTAGCGGGGGCGGGAGAGAGCAGTACTTC. Translating gives CASSRGTSGGGREQYF. This chain links TRBV5-4 with TRBJ2-7, with 14 positions matching TRBD2. The CDR3 extends over 16 amino acids. CDR1 is SGHNT and CDR2 is YYREEE in the germline V gene (reference sequence). V shed 4 bases and J 7 bases; nucleotides not matched to a gene: 10.

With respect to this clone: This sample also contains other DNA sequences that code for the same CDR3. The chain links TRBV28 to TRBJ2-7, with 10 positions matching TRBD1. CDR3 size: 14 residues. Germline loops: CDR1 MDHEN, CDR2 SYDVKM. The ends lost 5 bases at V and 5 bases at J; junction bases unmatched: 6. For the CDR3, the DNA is TGTGCCAGCAGTCCACGACAGGGGGCGGACGAGCAGTACTTC. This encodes CASSPRQGADEQYF.

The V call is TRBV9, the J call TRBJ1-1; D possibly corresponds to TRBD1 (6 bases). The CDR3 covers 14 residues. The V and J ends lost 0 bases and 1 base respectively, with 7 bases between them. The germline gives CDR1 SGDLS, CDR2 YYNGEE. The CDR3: CASSVGGQNTEAFF. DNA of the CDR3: TGTGCCAGCAGCGTAGGGGGACAGAACACTGAAGCTTTCTTT.

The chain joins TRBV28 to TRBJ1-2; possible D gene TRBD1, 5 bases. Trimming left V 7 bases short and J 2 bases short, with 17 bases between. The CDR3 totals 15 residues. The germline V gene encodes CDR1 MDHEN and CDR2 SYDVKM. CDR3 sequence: CASTWGGITNYGYTF. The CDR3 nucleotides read TGTGCCAGCACCTGGGGGGGGATTACCAACTATGGCTACACCTTC.

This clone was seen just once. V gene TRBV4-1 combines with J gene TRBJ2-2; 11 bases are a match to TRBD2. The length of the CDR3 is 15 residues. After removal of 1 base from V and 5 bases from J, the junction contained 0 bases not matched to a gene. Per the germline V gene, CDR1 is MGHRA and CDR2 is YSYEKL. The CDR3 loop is CASSQGTSGTGELFF. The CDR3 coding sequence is TGCGCCAGCAGCCAAGGGACTAGCGGGACCGGGGAGCTGTTTTTT.

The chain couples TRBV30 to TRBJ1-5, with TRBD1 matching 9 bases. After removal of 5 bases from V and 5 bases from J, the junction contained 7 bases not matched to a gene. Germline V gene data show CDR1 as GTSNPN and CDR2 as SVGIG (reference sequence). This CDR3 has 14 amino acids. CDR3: CAWRPDRGDQPQHF. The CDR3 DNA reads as TGTGCCTGGCGCCCGGACAGGGGAGATCAGCCCCAGCATTTT.

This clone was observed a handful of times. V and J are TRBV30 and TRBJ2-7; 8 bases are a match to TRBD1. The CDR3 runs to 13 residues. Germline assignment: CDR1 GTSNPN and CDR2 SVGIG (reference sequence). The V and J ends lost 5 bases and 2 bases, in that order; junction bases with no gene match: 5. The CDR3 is CAWGQGTAYEQYF. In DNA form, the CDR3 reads TGTGCCTGGGGACAGGGTACTGCCTACGAGCAGTACTTC.

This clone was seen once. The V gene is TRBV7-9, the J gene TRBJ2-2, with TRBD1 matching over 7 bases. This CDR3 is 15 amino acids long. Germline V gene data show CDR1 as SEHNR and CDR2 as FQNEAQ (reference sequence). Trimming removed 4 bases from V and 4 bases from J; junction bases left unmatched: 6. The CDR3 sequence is CASSSGYRGTGELFF. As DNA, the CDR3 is TGTGCCAGCAGCTCCGGATACAGGGGCACCGGGGAGCTGTTTTTT.

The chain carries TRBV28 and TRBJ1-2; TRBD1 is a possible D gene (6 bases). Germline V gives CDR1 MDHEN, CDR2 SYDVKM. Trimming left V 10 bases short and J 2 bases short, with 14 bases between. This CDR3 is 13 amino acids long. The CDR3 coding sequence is TGTGCCACGTTTTGGACAGTGAACTATGGCTACACCTTC. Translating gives CATFWTVNYGYTF.

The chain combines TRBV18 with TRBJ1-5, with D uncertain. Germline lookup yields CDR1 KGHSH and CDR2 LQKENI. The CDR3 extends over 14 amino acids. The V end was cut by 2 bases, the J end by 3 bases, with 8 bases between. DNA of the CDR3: TGTGCCAGCTCACCATTACAGAACAATCAGCCCCAGCATTTT. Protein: CASSPLQNNQPQHF.

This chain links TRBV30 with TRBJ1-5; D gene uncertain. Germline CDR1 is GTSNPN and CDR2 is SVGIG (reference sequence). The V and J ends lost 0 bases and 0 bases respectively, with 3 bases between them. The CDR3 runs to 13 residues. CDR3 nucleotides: TGTGCCTGGAGTGTCGGTAGCAATCAGCCCCAGCATTTT. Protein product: CAWSVGSNQPQHF.

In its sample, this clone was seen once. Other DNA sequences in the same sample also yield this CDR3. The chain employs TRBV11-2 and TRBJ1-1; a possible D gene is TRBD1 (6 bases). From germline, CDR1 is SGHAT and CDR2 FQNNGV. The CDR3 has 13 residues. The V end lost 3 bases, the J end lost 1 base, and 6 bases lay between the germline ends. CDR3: CASSLGQNTEAFF. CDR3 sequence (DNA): TGTGCCAGCAGCTTGGGACAGAACACTGAAGCTTTCTTT.

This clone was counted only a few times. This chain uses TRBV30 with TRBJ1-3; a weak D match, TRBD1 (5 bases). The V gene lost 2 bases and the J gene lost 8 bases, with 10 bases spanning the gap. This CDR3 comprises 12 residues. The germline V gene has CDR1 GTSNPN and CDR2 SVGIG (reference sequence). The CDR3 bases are TGTGCCTGGAGTCCCCCGGGGGACACCATATATTTT. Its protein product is CAWSPPGDTIYF.

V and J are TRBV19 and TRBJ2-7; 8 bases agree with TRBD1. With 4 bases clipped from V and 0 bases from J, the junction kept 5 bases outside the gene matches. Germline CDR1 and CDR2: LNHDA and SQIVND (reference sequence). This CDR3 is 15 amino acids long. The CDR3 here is CASSKDRDSSYEQYF. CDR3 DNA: TGTGCCAGTAGTAAGGACAGGGATAGCTCCTACGAGCAGTACTTC.

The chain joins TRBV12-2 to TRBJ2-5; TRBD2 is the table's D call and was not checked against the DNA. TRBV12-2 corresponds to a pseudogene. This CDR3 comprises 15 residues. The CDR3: CASRLDRREQETQYF. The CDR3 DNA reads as TGTGCAAGTCGCCTAGACAGACGGGAGCAAGAGACCCAGTACTTC.